Sequencing of this T cell receptor (beta chain) was carried out in a study of cytomegalovirus exposure and HLA in healthy donors. Sequencing was performed with immunoSEQ multiplex PCR; in TCRdb, only in-frame clones are kept and a portion is missing. Of over 120,000 clones listed, roughly nine tenths are singletons. This CDR3 comprises 13 residues. J lost 5 bases, V lost 7 bases, and 6 bases had no gene match. CDR1 is ENHRY and CDR2 is SYGVKD in the germline V gene. Input material: PBMCs. The sequence derives from a woman under 30 in good health and CMV-seropositive. The V gene is TRBV10-3, the J gene TRBJ1-1; TRBD1 matches 8 bases. For the CDR3, the DNA is TGTGCCATCAAAGACAGGGGACCAACTGAAGCTTTCTTT. Protein sequence: CAIKDRGPTEAFF.